Shown below are 14 T cell receptor beta chains from a single sample sequenced in a study of blood T cell repertoires in COVID-19. Clones were read by immunoSEQ multiplex PCR, and TCRdb kept only the in-frame ones, dropping some. The table lists 150,000 to 200,000 clones, 70% to 90% of them singletons. Sequenced: PBMCs or T cells enriched from blood (not recorded which). Every receptor here comes from a woman between 45 and 60 years old who had recovered from COVID-19.

The chain has TRBV2 and TRBJ2-7; D might be TRBD1 (5 bases). CDR3 length equals 16 residues. Trimming took 2 bases from V and 1 from J, leaving 15 bases between them. Germline values: CDR1 SNHLY, CDR2 FYNNEI. The CDR3 sequence: CASSESQGPLSYEQYV. The CDR3 coding sequence is TGTGCCAGCAGTGAAAGTCAGGGCCCTCTATCCTACGAGCAGTACGTC.

V usage is TRBV19 and J usage is TRBJ2-1; a possible D gene is TRBD2 (5 bases). From germline, CDR1 is LNHDA and CDR2 SQIVND (reference sequence). The V and J ends lost 6 bases and 7 bases respectively, with 10 bases between them. This CDR3 has 12 amino acids. This CDR3 is CASRQRENEQFF. For the CDR3, the DNA is TGTGCCAGTAGGCAGAGGGAGAATGAGCAGTTCTTC. Using reference TRBV19 and TRBJ2-1 for the parts outside the CDR3, the full variable domain is DGGITQSPKYLFRKEGQNVTLSCEQNLNHDAMYWYRQDPGQGLRLIYYSQIVNDFQKGDIAEGYSVSREKKESFPLTVTSAQKNPTAFYLCASRQRENEQFFGPGTRLTVL.

This sequence joins TRBV19 and TRBJ1-1; tentatively, D is TRBD1 (6 bases). V lost 4 bases to trimming and J lost 4 bases, with 16 bases between them. CDR3 size: 15 residues. Germline CDR1 reads LNHDA; CDR2 reads SQIVND (reference sequence). CDR3 in DNA: TGTGCCAGTAGTAGGGGGGGGCAAGTCCCCACTGAAGCTTTCTTT. It specifies CASSRGGQVPTEAFF.

This chain joins TRBV7-2 and TRBJ2-1, with D hard to call. Germline CDR1 is SGHTA and CDR2 is FQGNSA. The CDR3 runs to 14 residues. Trimming removed 5 bases at V and 0 bases at J, with 8 bases between. In DNA form, the CDR3 reads TGTGCCAGCAGCCCGAGGAGCTCCTACAATGAGCAGTTCTTC. It translates to CASSPRSSYNEQFF.

The rearrangement uses TRBV4-3 and TRBJ2-1; tentative D call: TRBD2 (6 bases). The CDR3 runs 13 residues. Germline V gene lookup returns CDR1 LGHNA and CDR2 YSLEER. V was shortened by 2 bases and J by 4 bases, with 6 bases between the two germline ends. The CDR3: CASSQREYNEQFF. The CDR3 nucleotides are TGCGCCAGCAGCCAACGGGAGTACAATGAGCAGTTCTTC.

This rearrangement joins TRBV7-6 to TRBJ2-2; a possible D gene is TRBD2 (7 bases). The CDR3 runs 15 residues. CDR1 and CDR2 (germline): SGHVS, FNYEAQ. Trimming took 3 bases from V and 4 from J, leaving 12 bases between them. CDR3: CASSLGGPVTGELFF. The CDR3 nucleotides are TGTGCCAGCAGCTTGGGGGGGCCGGTCACCGGGGAGCTGTTTTTT.

The chain has TRBV3-1 (or the pseudogene TRBV3-2) and TRBJ1-5; D is perhaps TRBD1 (5 bases). Germline CDR1 is LGHDT and CDR2 is YNNKEL (reference sequence). This CDR3 comprises 14 residues. With 1 base removed from V and 6 bases from J, the gap between germline ends came to 10 bases. CDR3 DNA sequence: TGTGCCAGCAGCCAAGGCGGGGGAGGTCAGCCCCAGCATTTT. Its translation: CASSQGGGGQPQHF.

J is TRBJ1-1 and V is TRBV28; 9 bases align to TRBD1. Germline-derived CDR1 and CDR2 are MDHEN and SYDVKM. Trimming cost V 3 bases and J 3 bases; bases outside gene matches: 11. The CDR3 totals 17 residues. CDR3 sequence reads: CASSFRRDRVGDTEAFF. The CDR3 nucleotides read TGTGCCAGCAGTTTCCGCCGGGACAGGGTTGGGGACACTGAAGCTTTCTTT.

The chain is built from TRBV12-3 or TRBV12-4 and TRBJ2-5, with D possibly TRBD1 on 6 matching bases. This CDR3 contains 13 residues. The germline V and J ends were trimmed by 6 bases and 7 bases, with 15 bases remaining between them. The CDR3 reads CASSPRTRGTQYF. In nucleotides, the CDR3 is TGTGCCAGCAGCCCGCGGACCAGGGGGACCCAGTACTTC.

This clone was seen a handful of times. The chain links TRBV7-2 to TRBJ2-2, with TRBD2 matching 7 bases. This CDR3 has 15 residues. The junction had 8 bases not matched to a gene; V was cut back by 5 bases and J by 5 bases. CDR1 SGHTA and CDR2 FQGNSA come from the germline V gene. In DNA form, the CDR3 reads TGTGCCAGCAGCCGGGAGGCCGGGGGTACCGGGGAGCTGTTTTTT. It yields the protein CASSREAGGTGELFF.

The rearrangement joins TRBV6-5 to TRBJ1-1; D is uncertain. This CDR3 region has 15 residues. CDR1 MNHEY and CDR2 SVGAGI come from the germline V gene. Deletions cut 6 bases from V and 3 bases from J, with 17 bases between. The CDR3 DNA sequence: TGTGCCAGCAGCAACCTGAGGGTTAGGGACACTGAAGCTTTCTTT. This sequence encodes CASSNLRVRDTEAFF.

The chain recombines TRBV7-3 with TRBJ1-3; 9 bases map to TRBD1. The V segment lost 5 bases and the J segment 4 bases; nucleotides outside the gene matches: 3. Germline-derived CDR1 and CDR2 are SGHTA and FQGTGA. CDR3 length: 14 residues. CDR3 nucleotides: TGTGCCAGCAGCCCCGGACAGGGGGGAAACACCATATATTTT. Its protein product is CASSPGQGGNTIYF.

This clone was observed a single time. The junction departs from germline at one end; a sequencing error may be responsible. This chain connects TRBV14 to TRBJ1-2, with D possibly being TRBD1 (6 bases). The germline V gene encodes CDR1 SGHDN and CDR2 FVKESK. This CDR3 has 17 residues. This CDR3 is CASSQSMTGSIWRGCTF. The CDR3 region has the DNA TGTGCCAGCAGCCAAAGCATGACAGGCTCCATCTGGCGAGGCTGCACCTTC. Full variable domain (remainder filled in from reference TRBV14 and TRBJ1-2): EAGVTQFPSHSVIEKGQTVTLRCDPISGHDNLYWYRRVMGKEIKFLLHFVKESKQDESGMPNNRFLAERTGGTYSTLKVQPAELEDSGVYFCASSQSMTGSIWRGCTFGSGTRLTVV.

The gene calls are TRBV14 and TRBJ2-3; 7 positions agree with TRBD2. V lost 1 base to trimming and J lost 3 bases; unmatched junction nucleotides: 1. Germline lookup yields CDR1 SGHDN and CDR2 FVKESK. The CDR3 covers 14 residues. The CDR3, as DNA: TGTGCCAGCAGCCAAGGGGAGGGAACAGATACGCAGTATTTT. It codes for CASSQGEGTDTQYF.